A selection of T cell receptor beta chains follows, all from one sample in a study of T cell repertoires in cytomegalovirus infection. TCRdb ran MiXCR on the reads and lists one entry per CDR3 protein. The repertoire holds some 150,000 distinct CDR3 sequences, with about 6.5% as singletons. Sample: PBMCs. Source of these receptors: a human donor in good health (CMV status not recorded). Some clones in this sample may be carry-over from other donors' samples. The CDR3 runs from the conserved cysteine through the conserved F or W. The D gene is left open where the match is weak. For some rows the clone size is stated as once, few or many, or as a class when expanded; others skip it.

j_call clone_size cdr3_length d_call v_call cdr3_aa cdr3_nt
TRBJ2-3 many 14 - TRBV7-2 CASSPQVGTDTQYF TGTGCCAGCAGCCCACAGGTGGGCACAGATACGCAGTATTTT
TRBJ1-1 few 14 TRBD1 TRBV30 CAWTRGIMNTEAFF TGTGCCTGGACCAGGGGGATCATGAACACTGAAGCTTTCTTT
TRBJ2-3 many 15 - TRBV9 CASSVGGAGTDTQYF TGTGCCAGCAGCGTAGGCGGGGCCGGAACAGATACGCAGTATTTT
TRBJ2-1 many 12 - TRBV19 CASSGGLNEQFF TGTGCCAGTAGTGGGGGACTGAATGAGCAGTTCTTC
TRBJ1-1 few 13 - TRBV29-1 CSVARQEATEAFF TGCAGCGTGGCCCGACAGGAGGCCACTGAAGCTTTCTTT
TRBJ2-5 - 14 - TRBV5-1 CASSLAVGLGTQYF TGCGCCAGCAGCTTGGCCGTGGGGCTGGGGACCCAGTACTTC
TRBJ1-1 many 14 - TRBV7-2 CASSLVKIRTEAFF TGTGCCAGCAGCTTAGTTAAGATACGCACTGAAGCTTTCTTT
TRBJ2-3 - 13 TRBD2 TRBV20-1 CSAIVLAASREYF TGCAGTGCTATAGTCCTAGCGGCCTCTAGGGAGTATTTT
TRBJ2-7 few 14 - TRBV5-6 CASSRTEISYEQYF TGTGCCAGCAGTCGGACAGAAATCTCCTACGAGCAGTACTTC
TRBJ2-3 many 13 - TRBV7-8 CASSLAPGDTQYF TGTGCCAGCAGCTTAGCCCCAGGGGATACGCAGTATTTT
TRBJ2-1 many 13 - TRBV2 CASELGGYNEQFF TGTGCCAGCGAGCTAGGGGGTTACAATGAGCAGTTCTTC
TRBJ2-7 many 14 - TRBV12-5 CASGPPGVSYEQYF TGTGCTAGTGGACCTCCGGGGGTGTCCTACGAGCAGTACTTC
TRBJ1-5 - 14 - TRBV2 CASSPGDYNQPQHF TGTGCCAGCAGCCCTGGGGACTACAATCAGCCCCAGCATTTT
TRBJ2-7 few 13 TRBD2 TRBV20-1 CSAYIGTTYEQYF TGCAGTGCTTACATCGGGACTACTTACGAGCAGTACTTC
TRBJ1-1 - 13 - TRBV6-2/TRBV6-3 CASSYSTRVEAFF TGTGCCAGCAGTTACTCGACAAGGGTCGAAGCTTTCTTT
TRBJ1-5 many 13 - TRBV19 CASSLTPNQPQHF TGTGCCAGTAGTTTGACACCAAATCAGCCCCAGCATTTT
TRBJ2-5 - 16 TRBD1 TRBV10-3 CAISDPSGQGLETQYF TGTGCCATCAGTGATCCTTCCGGACAGGGGTTAGAGACCCAGTACTTC
TRBJ2-5 - 10 - TRBV20-1 CSARKETQYF TGCAGTGCTAGAAAAGAGACCCAGTACTTC
TRBJ1-1 few 15 - TRBV20-1 CSAGVAGLLNTEAFF TGCAGTGCTGGGGTTGCAGGACTGTTGAACACTGAAGCTTTCTTT
TRBJ2-5 many 15 - TRBV7-2 CASSLAGLTTETQYF TGTGCCAGCAGCTTAGCAGGCCTCACGACGGAGACCCAGTACTTC
TRBJ2-1 many 14 TRBD2 TRBV7-2 CASSTQRGANEQFF TGTGCCAGCAGCACCCAGCGGGGAGCCAATGAGCAGTTCTTC
TRBJ2-7 many 13 - TRBV7-2 CASSLEGRYEQYF TGTGCCAGCAGCTTAGAGGGTCGATACGAGCAGTACTTC
TRBJ1-4 many 16 TRBD1 TRBV6-5 CASSPGQGATNEKLFF TGTGCCAGCAGCCCGGGACAGGGGGCAACTAATGAAAAACTGTTTTTT
TRBJ2-7 many 15 - TRBV7-8 CASSLIGGGGYEQYF TGTGCCAGCAGCTTAATCGGTGGTGGAGGGTACGAGCAGTACTTC
TRBJ2-2 - 14 - TRBV3-1 CASSQAYGGGRQFF TGTGCCAGCAGCCAAGCTTACGGAGGGGGTCGGCAGTTTTTT
TRBJ1-2 - 15 - TRBV7-9 CASRAETGPPYGYTF TGTGCCAGCAGAGCTGAAACGGGACCTCCCTATGGCTACACCTTC
TRBJ2-3 many 15 TRBD1 TRBV11-1 CASSLLDRGTDTQYF TGTGCCAGCAGCTTATTGGACAGGGGCACAGATACGCAGTATTTT
TRBJ2-3 few 16 TRBD1 TRBV6-1 CASSAGTGGLTDTQYF TGTGCCAGCAGTGCTGGGACAGGGGGCCTCACAGATACGCAGTATTTT
TRBJ1-1 - 14 TRBD1 TRBV12-3/TRBV12-4 CASSIRGGDTEAFF TGTGCCAGCAGTATCAGGGGGGGGGACACTGAAGCTTTCTTT
TRBJ2-4 many 17 TRBD2 TRBV7-2 CASSTRLAGGLKNIQYF TGTGCCAGCAGCACCCGACTAGCGGGGGGCCTCAAAAACATTCAGTACTTC
TRBJ2-7 many 14 TRBD2 TRBV28 CASSFSGGFNEQYF TGTGCCAGCAGTTTTAGCGGGGGGTTCAACGAGCAGTACTTC
TRBJ2-4 many 13 - TRBV7-3 CASSLGPKNIQYF TGTGCCAGCAGCTTAGGGCCCAAAAACATTCAGTACTTC
TRBJ1-1 many 16 - TRBV7-9 CASSPRTNPWNTEAFF TGTGCCAGCAGCCCAAGAACCAACCCCTGGAACACTGAAGCTTTCTTT
TRBJ2-5 many 15 TRBD1 TRBV7-3 CASSLTRQGLETQYF TGTGCCAGCAGCTTAACGAGACAGGGGTTGGAGACCCAGTACTTC
TRBJ1-5 many 16 TRBD1 TRBV19 CASSSPGTGVDQPQHF TGTGCCAGTAGTAGTCCCGGGACAGGGGTTGATCAGCCCCAGCATTTT
TRBJ1-2 few 15 - TRBV4-1 CASSQSVGQGDGYTF TGCGCCAGCAGCCAATCAGTAGGGCAGGGTGATGGCTACACCTTC
TRBJ1-1 few 16 - TRBV9 CASSVGARGVNTEAFF TGTGCCAGCAGCGTAGGGGCCAGGGGAGTCAACACTGAAGCTTTCTTT
TRBJ2-2 - 14 - TRBV5-1 CASSFPQGAGELFF TGCGCCAGCAGCTTTCCACAGGGTGCCGGGGAGCTGTTTTTT
TRBJ2-7 few 13 - TRBV6-6 CASSYPRSYEQYF TGTGCCAGCAGTTACCCCCGCTCCTACGAGCAGTACTTC
TRBJ2-7 - 14 - TRBV6-5 CASSYTQGPSEQYF TGTGCCAGCAGTTACACGCAGGGTCCTTCCGAGCAGTACTTC
TRBJ1-4 many 12 - TRBV20-1 CSAREVNEKLFF TGCAGTGCTAGGGAGGTGAATGAAAAACTGTTTTTT
TRBJ2-3 many 11 - TRBV7-2 CASSYTDTQYF TGTGCCAGCAGTTACACAGATACGCAGTATTTT
TRBJ2-1 - 13 - TRBV5-1 CASSQYSDNEQFF TGCGCCAGCAGCCAATATAGCGACAATGAGCAGTTCTTC
TRBJ1-5 - 15 - TRBV2 CASSEAQGLNQPQHF TGTGCCAGCAGTGAAGCTCAGGGCCTTAATCAGCCCCAGCATTTT
TRBJ2-1 many 21 - TRBV7-2 CASSLVRGSLLLPSSYNEQFF TGTGCCAGCAGCTTAGTCCGCGGCAGCCTACTACTACCGAGCTCCTACAATGAGCAGTTCTTC
TRBJ2-2 few 13 - TRBV6-5 CASSRTNTGELFF TGTGCCAGCAGTCGAACGAACACCGGGGAGCTGTTTTTT
TRBJ2-5 many 14 TRBD1 TRBV7-2 CASSLTGGDETQYF TGTGCCAGCAGCTTAACAGGGGGTGATGAGACCCAGTACTTC